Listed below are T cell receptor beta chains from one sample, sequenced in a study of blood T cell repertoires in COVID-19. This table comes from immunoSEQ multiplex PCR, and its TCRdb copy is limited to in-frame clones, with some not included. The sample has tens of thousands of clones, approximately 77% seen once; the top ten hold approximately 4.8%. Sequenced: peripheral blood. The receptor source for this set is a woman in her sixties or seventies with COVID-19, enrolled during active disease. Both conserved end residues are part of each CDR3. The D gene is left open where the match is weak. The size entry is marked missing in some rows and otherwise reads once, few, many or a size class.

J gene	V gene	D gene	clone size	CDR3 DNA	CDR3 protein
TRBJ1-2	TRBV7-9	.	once	TGTGCCAGCAGCTTCTCCACTAGCTATGGCTACACCTTC	CASSFSTSYGYTF
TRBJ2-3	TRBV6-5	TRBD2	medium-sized	TGTGCCAGCAGGGTCAGCGGGGGCCCTCAGTATTTT	CASRVSGGPQYF
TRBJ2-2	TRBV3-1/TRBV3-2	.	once	TGTGCCAGCAGCACCCGACAGACGAACACCGGGGAGCTGTTTTTT	CASSTRQTNTGELFF
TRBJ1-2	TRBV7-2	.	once	TGTGCCAGCAGCCGGGGGGGTGTACAGGGCAACTATGGCTACACCTTC	CASSRGGVQGNYGYTF
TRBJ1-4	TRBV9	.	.	TGTGCCAGCAGCCGAGGGGGAGTTGAAAAACTGTTTTTT	CASSRGGVEKLFF
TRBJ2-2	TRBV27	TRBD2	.	TGTGCCAGCAGTGAGGTCACTAGCGGGAGGTCCGGGGAGCTGTTTTTT	CASSEVTSGRSGELFF
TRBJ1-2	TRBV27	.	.	TGTGCCAGCAAGGGGGGGGGAAGAGGCTACACCTTC	CASKGGGRGYTF
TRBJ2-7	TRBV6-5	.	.	TGTGCCAGCGGTTTCTTCGAGCAGTACTTC	CASGFFEQYF
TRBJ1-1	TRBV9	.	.	TGTGCCAGCAGCGCAGGGACACTGGGGAACACTGAAGCTTTCTTT	CASSAGTLGNTEAFF
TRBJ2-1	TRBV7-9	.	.	TGTGCCAGCAGCCCCCCCACAGGGTTTGATGAGCAGTTCTTC	CASSPPTGFDEQFF
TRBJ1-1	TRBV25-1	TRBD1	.	TGTGCCAGCAGTGGGCGGACAGGGGGCGGTTTGGGCACTGAAGCTTTCTTT	CASSGRTGGGLGTEAFF
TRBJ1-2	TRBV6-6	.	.	TGTGCCAGCAACTCCCCCGGGGGGCTGGCCTATGGCTACACCTTC	CASNSPGGLAYGYTF
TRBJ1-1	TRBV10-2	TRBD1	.	TGCGCCAGCAGTTACAGGGGGCTGGGCACTGAAGCTTTCTTT	CASSYRGLGTEAFF
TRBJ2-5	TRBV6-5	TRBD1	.	TGTGCCAGCAGTTACCTCCCCGACAGGGAACAAGAGACCCAGTACTTC	CASSYLPDREQETQYF
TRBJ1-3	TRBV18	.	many	TGTGCCAGCTCTGACATGCTCTCTGGAAACACCATATATTTT	CASSDMLSGNTIYF
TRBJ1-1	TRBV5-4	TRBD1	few	TGTGCCAGCAGCTTCCCGGGACAGGGGGCGCGGGCTGAAGCTTTCTTT	CASSFPGQGARAEAFF
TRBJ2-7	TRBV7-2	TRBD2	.	TGTGCCAGCAGCTTGGGGAGGGGCTACGAGCAGTACTTC	CASSLGRGYEQYF
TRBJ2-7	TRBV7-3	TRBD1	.	TGTGCCAGCAGCTCGACAGGGGACAGCGAGCAGTACTTC	CASSSTGDSEQYF
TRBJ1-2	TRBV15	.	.	TGTGCCACCAGCAGAGGGTTGGGAGGGTTAGCCTATGGCTACACCTTC	CATSRGLGGLAYGYTF
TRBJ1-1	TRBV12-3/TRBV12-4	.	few	TGTGCCAGCAGTTCCGACGGACAGACTGAAGCTTTCTTT	CASSSDGQTEAFF
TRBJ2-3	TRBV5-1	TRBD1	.	TGCGCCAGCAGCTTGGTCCCTACAGGGGCCCTAGATACGCAGTATTTT	CASSLVPTGALDTQYF
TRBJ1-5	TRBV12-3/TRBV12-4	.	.	TGTGCCAGCAGTTTTGCCCAGCGTCAGCCCCAGCATTTT	CASSFAQRQPQHF
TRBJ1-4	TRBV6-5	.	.	TGTGCCAGCAGTTACGGGCAGCTAAATGAAAAACTGTTTTTT	CASSYGQLNEKLFF
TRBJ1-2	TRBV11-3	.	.	TGTGCCAGCAGCTTAGATCCCCCCCAGAACTATGGCTACACCTTC	CASSLDPPQNYGYTF
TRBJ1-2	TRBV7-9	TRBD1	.	TGTGCCAGCAGCCAACTCGACAGGGTCGGTGGCTACACCTTC	CASSQLDRVGGYTF
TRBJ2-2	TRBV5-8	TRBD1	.	TGTGCCAGCAGCCTGGGACAGGTTTACACCGGGGAGCTGTTTTTT	CASSLGQVYTGELFF
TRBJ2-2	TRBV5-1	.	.	TGCGCCAGCAGCTGGGAGACAGGAGCCGGGGAGCTGTTTTTT	CASSWETGAGELFF
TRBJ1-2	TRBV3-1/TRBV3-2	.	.	TGTGCCAGCAGCCATCCGGTCGAGAATCACTATGGCTACACCTTC	CASSHPVENHYGYTF
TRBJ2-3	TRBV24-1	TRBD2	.	TGTGCCACCAGTGATTTAAGGGGAAGCGGGACGGTTTTT	CATSDLRGSGTVF
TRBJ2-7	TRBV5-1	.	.	TGCGCCAGCAGCTTTCAGGGTTACGAGCAGTACTTC	CASSFQGYEQYF
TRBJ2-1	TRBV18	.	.	TGTGCCAGCTCACCCCCGGAGGCCCATGAGCAGTTCTTC	CASSPPEAHEQFF
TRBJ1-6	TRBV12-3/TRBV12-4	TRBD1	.	TGTGCCAGGAGCCGGACAGGGAACTCACCCCTCCACTTT	CARSRTGNSPLHF
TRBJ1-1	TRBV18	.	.	TGTGCCAGCTCCTTAGGGGCTGGGAACACTGAAGCTTTCTTT	CASSLGAGNTEAFF
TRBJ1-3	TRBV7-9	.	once	TGTGCCAGCAGCTCCCCTCCCTCTGGAAACACCATATATTTT	CASSSPPSGNTIYF
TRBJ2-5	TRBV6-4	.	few	TGTGCCAGCACGAGAGACGGACTACACCAAGAGACCCAGTACTTC	CASTRDGLHQETQYF
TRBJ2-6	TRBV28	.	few	TGTGCCAGCAGTACAACCCGGGGAACTGGGGCCAACGTCCTGACTTTC	CASSTTRGTGANVLTF
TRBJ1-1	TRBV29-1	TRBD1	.	TGCAGCGTCGTTCCTCTTCAGGGGGGCACTGAAGCTTTCTTT	CSVVPLQGGTEAFF
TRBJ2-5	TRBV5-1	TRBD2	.	TGCGCCAGCAGCTTGGCGGTAGCGGGAGGAGGGGAGACCCAGTACTTC	CASSLAVAGGGETQYF
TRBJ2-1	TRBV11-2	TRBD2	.	TGTGCCAGCAGACTAGCGGGAAAGTCGGTCGTAGAGCAGTTCTTC	CASRLAGKSVVEQFF
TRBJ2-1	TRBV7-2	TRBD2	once	TGTGCCAGCAGCCAACGCGCTAGCGGGAGTAGGAGCGATGAGCAGTTCTTC	CASSQRASGSRSDEQFF
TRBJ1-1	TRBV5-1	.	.	TGCGCCAGCAGCTCCGACTCAAGCACTGAAGCTTTCTTT	CASSSDSSTEAFF
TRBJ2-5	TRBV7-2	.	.	TGTGCCAGCAGCTTAGGGGGGGGCCCCCAAGAGACCCAGTACTTC	CASSLGGGPQETQYF
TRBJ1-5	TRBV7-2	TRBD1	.	TGTGCCAGCAGCCCCCTTACAGGGGTCCCCAATCAGCCCCAGCATTTT	CASSPLTGVPNQPQHF
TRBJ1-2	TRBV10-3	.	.	TGTGCCATCAGTGAGTGGCGGGGCGGAGCTAACTATGGCTACACCTTC	CAISEWRGGANYGYTF
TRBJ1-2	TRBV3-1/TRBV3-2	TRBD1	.	TGTGCCAGCAGTCTGGACAGGAGCTATGGCTACACCTTC	CASSLDRSYGYTF
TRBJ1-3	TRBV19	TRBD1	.	TGTGCCAGTACCATACAGGGGGCTGGGGGAAACACCATATATTTT	CASTIQGAGGNTIYF
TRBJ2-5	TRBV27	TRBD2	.	TGTGCCAGCAGTACGGACGGGGGGGGCGAGACCCAGTACTTC	CASSTDGGGETQYF
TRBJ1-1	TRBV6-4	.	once	TGTGCCAGCAGGGCCGACTTAAACACTGAAGCTTTCTTT	CASRADLNTEAFF
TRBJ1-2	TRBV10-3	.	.	TGTGCCATCAGGGACACTAACTATGGCTACACCTTC	CAIRDTNYGYTF
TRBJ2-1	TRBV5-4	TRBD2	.	TGTGCCAGCAGCCAAACTAGCGGTGAGCAGTTCTTC	CASSQTSGEQFF
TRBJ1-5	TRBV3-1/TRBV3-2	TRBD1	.	TGTGCCAGCAGCCAAGGAGGACAGGCAATGGAGGGGCCCCAGCATTTT	CASSQGGQAMEGPQHF
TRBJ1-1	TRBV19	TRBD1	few	TGTGCCAGTAGCCATAACAGGGGGCGGAACACTGAAGCTTTCTTT	CASSHNRGRNTEAFF
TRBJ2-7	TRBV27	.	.	TGTGCCAGCAGTTTATCCTCGACATATTCCTACGAGCAGTACTTC	CASSLSSTYSYEQYF
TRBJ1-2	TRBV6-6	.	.	TGTGCCAGCAGTTTATCACAAACTAACTATGGCTACACCTTC	CASSLSQTNYGYTF
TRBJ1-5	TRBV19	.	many	TGTGCCAGTAGTAGGAGGAGCGATCAGCCCCAGCATTTT	CASSRRSDQPQHF
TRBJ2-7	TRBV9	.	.	TGTGCCAGCAGCGTAGACGGACAGACCTACGAGCAGTACTTC	CASSVDGQTYEQYF
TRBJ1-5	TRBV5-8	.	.	TGTGCCAGCAGCTTGGTCGGGGGATCTCAGCCCCAGCATTTT	CASSLVGGSQPQHF